The source of this T cell receptor (beta chain) is a study of regulatory T cells in long-lasting Graves disease. General study results and limits: Preferential use of TRBV28, TRBJ1-2 and TRBJ2-5 was seen in persistent disease. The study examined only peripheral blood, not thyroid tissue.

With iRepertoire HTBI primers and Arm-PCR of CDR3 regions, TCR beta libraries were built. TCRdb processed the multiplex PCR reads anew with MiXCR; each CDR3 protein has one entry. The table shows about 530,000 distinct CDR3 sequences, with approximately 16% occurring only once. This CDR3 is 16 amino acids long. The germline V gene encodes CDR1 MGHRA and CDR2 YSYEKL. J was trimmed by 11 bases and V by 0 bases; bases with no gene match: 11. On this clonotype: What it recognizes is unknown.

Sample time point: newly diagnosed GD, antithyroid drugs for less than 3 months. PBMC-extracted RNA yielded the TCR library. The sample was also reused in another study, on T cells in Graves' hyperthyroidism and ophthalmopathy. As that report states: Patients counted as stable if ophthalmopathy did not develop within 18 months.

The chain uses TRBV4-1 and TRBJ1-5, with 9 bases aligning to TRBD1. The sequence was collected from a woman aged 35-60 years with Graves disease. The source material was peripheral blood mononuclear cells (PBMCs), sampled at new diagnosis, from a patient treated with antithyroid drugs. In DNA, the CDR3 is TGCGCCAGCAGCCAAGAGGGACAGGGCCTGGAGGGAGCCCAGCATTTT. As protein: CASSQEGQGLEGAQHF.